This T cell receptor (beta chain) was captured by sequencing in a study of OX40 agonist ivuxolimab in advanced cancers. Study-level background: Ivuxolimab was an agonistic, fully human IgG2 monoclonal antibody directed against OX40 (CD134), a costimulatory receptor. Intravenous ivuxolimab was administered to patients every 2 weeks at six dose levels: 0.01, 0.1, 0.3, 1.5, 3 and 10 mg/kg. Of the roughly 53 patients in dose escalation, some 20 had hepatocellular carcinoma, approximately 15 had melanoma, 9 had renal cell carcinoma and 9 had head and neck cancer. The dose-escalation cohort was about 87% male with a mean age of approximately 59 years, ranging from roughly 23 to 85. Prior anti-PD-1, anti-PD-L1 or anti-CTLA-4 therapy was permitted, and checkpoint inhibitors had been received by roughly two fifths of dose-escalation patients. Three dose-escalation patients achieved partial responses, one with hepatocellular carcinoma and two with cutaneous melanoma. The point of sequencing TCRbeta in the periphery was to test whether ivuxolimab changed TCR sequence diversity and drove clonal T-cell expansion. The monotherapy dose-escalation portion (N ≈ 57 patients) of the phase I ivuxolimab trial is reported in the paper. Summary of the overall study and its limitations: Low levels of normalized T-cell clonal expansion were also shown by some nonresponding patients. In the 0.1-3.0 mg/kg groups, partial responders were among the patients with the lowest normalized peripheral clonal expansion, particularly in CD8+ T cells. Antigen specificity was not determined for the clonally expanded peripheral T cells. After ivuxolimab, CD8+ T cells had more expanded clones than CD4+ T cells on average. At doses from 0.1 to 3.0 mg/kg, clonal expansion was seen in both CD4+ and CD8+ blood T cells between baseline and week 6.

To sequence the TCRbeta CDR3 region, genomic DNA was isolated from the sorted cells. TCRbeta CDR3 regions were sequenced using the immunoSEQ Assay. In TCRdb, the immuneACCESS table is reduced to in-frame sequences with V and J assigned. These tables do not hold every clone; where another copy was compared, an unresolved V gene accounts for under half, and the others remain unexplained. The sample includes 95,000 to 100,000 clones, with under 85% observed a single time. The ten biggest clones cover roughly 5.2% of the sample. Of note for this clone: Its antigen target is currently unknown. The input lacks base qualities; no much larger clone sits a single base away.

Patients with autoimmune disease history or receiving systemic immunosuppression were excluded from the trial. Peripheral blood for TCR sequencing was drawn from every dose cohort at baseline, at cycle 4 day 1 and at cycle 7 day 1. The samples were taken from a phase I, first-in-human, multicenter, open-label dose-escalation trial of ivuxolimab. The trial enrolled adults with locally advanced or metastatic head and neck squamous cell, hepatocellular, melanoma or renal cell carcinoma. CD4+ and CD8+ T cells were sorted separately from peripheral blood before TCR sequencing. As encoded in the germline V gene, CDR1 is SGHVS while CDR2 is FQNEAQ. V has 10 bases trimmed and J has 2 bases trimmed; junction bases matching no gene number 7. The CDR3 sequence holds 14 residues, the cysteine and phenylalanine included. The read is trimmed to its CDR3 DNA, 42 bases read in frame from base 1.

Sequenced here: CD4+ or CD8+ T cells sorted from blood, sampled in a trial of the OX40 agonist ivuxolimab. This clonotype originated in an adult with an advanced solid tumor such as melanoma, head and neck, liver or kidney cancer. The V and J genes are TRBV7-8 and TRBJ2-2, with TRBD2 matching 7 junction bases. CDR3 region: CATKPGLNTGELFF. The sequenced DNA: TGTGCCACCAAACCGGGACTAAACACCGGGGAGCTGTTTTTT.